The present entry profiles one T cell receptor beta chain with its context. This clone's antigen is unknown. No much larger clone exists at a distance of one base, and base qualities are not known. The data originate from a study of blood T cell repertoires in COVID-19 (dated by TCRdb to about 2020). Describing the broader study: Samples from collaborators originated in the United States, Italy and Spain and spanned both the acute and convalescent phases of COVID-19. The material from the prospective study consisted of cDNA or gDNA derived from T cells, B-cell-depleted T cells, or PBMCs. The dataset comprised deeply sampled blood TCRbeta repertoires from subjects exposed to, actively infected with, or recovered from COVID-19. A freely available public database, intended as a resource for researchers studying the immune response to SARS-CoV-2, is where the repertoires were released. Samples were obtained from the ongoing ImmuneRACE study (first 160 participants) and from approximately 1,200 subjects provided by 6 global collaborators. A de-identified subject ID, COVID-19 status, age in years and sex were almost always included in the sample metadata. Where available, HLA class I and class II types were taken from metadata supplied by the sample provider and were not determined by assay-based typing.

The germline V gene specifies SGHRS as CDR1 and YFSETQ as CDR2. The junction shows trimming of 4 bases on V and 0 bases on J, plus 13 bases between the germline ends. The CDR3 goes from the cysteine to the phenylalanine over 15 residues. This entry keeps only the CDR3 DNA: 45 bases, framed from base 1. The immunoSEQ Assay, a bias-controlled multiplex PCR, was used to amplify TCRbeta CDR3 regions from genomic DNA. In the original analysis: The number of nucleated cells in each sample was estimated from the amplification of reference gene primers within the assay. Sequence reads were collapsed and filtered to measure the absolute abundance of every unique TCRbeta CDR3 rearrangement. For each sample, productive Simpson clonality was calculated as the square root of Simpson's diversity index over productive rearrangements. The immuneACCESS repertoire file appears here via TCRdb, limited to in-frame rearrangements. These files lack a portion of the clones; in checked studies, under half of the deficit traces to unresolved V genes, and the cause of the others is not known. That table gives V, J and clone size, and the DNA gave D and trimming. The sample table holds under 110,000 clones, of which 70% to 90% were seen once. The ten largest clones represent roughly 10% of the sample.

What the research found in general, with its limitations: How much clinical and demographic metadata was included differed by source and by participant, and the metadata was provided uncurated.

Each collaborating institution followed its own protocols to collect whole blood in K2EDTA tubes. For TCRbeta analysis, collaborators shipped samples as frozen whole blood, isolated PBMCs, or DNA extracted from either of those sample types. This TCR was sampled from a woman aged 25 to 39 with acute or convalescent COVID-19. The sequenced material came from peripheral blood. The rearrangement combines TRBV5-1 with TRBJ1-1, and TRBD1 may be the D gene, going by 5 matching bases. The bases read TGCGCCAGCAGCGACCGGACGGACATGAACACTGAAGCTTTCTTT. This is translated as CASSDRTDMNTEAFF.